This entry lists 25 T cell receptor beta chains sequenced from one sample in a study of T-cell memory formation after mild COVID-19. TCRdb reprocessed the 5' RACE reads with MiXCR, giving one entry per CDR3 protein. The data show some 280,000 distinct CDR3 sequences, with roughly 16% seen just once and roughly 24% held by the top ten. Source material: PBMCs or a T cell subset sorted from them (not recorded which). The receptors shown here come from a man aged 18 to 29 who had mild COVID-19 (a few samples of this study predate the infection). Cell type and time point are not known.

The CDR3 DNA reads TGTGCCACCTCCCCTGAAGCTTTCTTT. This codes for CATSPEAFF. This chain links TRBV7-9 with TRBJ1-1; D gene ambiguous. Per germline, CDR1 SEHNR and CDR2 FQNEAQ (reference sequence). CDR3 length: 9 amino acids. Deletions cut 10 bases from V and 6 bases from J, with 6 bases between.

This clonotype was observed a few times. The rearrangement uses TRBV5-1 and TRBJ2-5; no firm D call. CDR1 and CDR2 (germline): SGHRS, YFSETQ. The CDR3 runs to 13 residues. Trimming left V 2 bases short and J 4 bases short, with 9 bases between. This CDR3 reads CASSLPSPETQYF. The CDR3 DNA is TGCGCCAGCAGCTTACCCTCCCCAGAGACCCAGTACTTC. The entire variable domain, with the rest obtained from reference TRBV5-1 and TRBJ2-5, is as follows: KAGVTQTPRYLIKTRGQQVTLSCSPISGHRSVSWYQQTPGQGLQFLFEYFSETQRNKGNFPGRFSGRQFSNSRSEMNVSTLELGDSALYLCASSLPSPETQYFGPGTRLLVL.

This clonotype has only a few counts. J is TRBJ1-1 and V is TRBV6-2 or TRBV6-3, with D tentatively TRBD1 (5 bases). This CDR3 contains 13 residues. Trimming left V 2 bases short and J 2 bases short, with 6 bases between. Germline V lookup: CDR1 MNHEY, CDR2 SVGEGT. CDR3 loop: CASSYRDNTEAFF. The DNA of the CDR3 is TGTGCCAGCAGTTACCGGGACAACACTGAAGCTTTCTTT.

V usage is TRBV28 and J usage is TRBJ2-3; TRBD2 agrees at 7 bases. CDR3 length equals 16 residues. V was pared by 6 bases and J by 2 bases, with 11 bases of the junction left unmatched. CDR1 and CDR2 (germline): MDHEN, SYDVKM. The CDR3: CASSPGGKGITDTQYF. The CDR3 region has the DNA TGTGCCAGCAGCCCCGGGGGGAAAGGGATCACAGATACGCAGTATTTT.

This clonotype was found a few times. The gene calls are TRBV19 and TRBJ2-7, with D possibly being TRBD1 or TRBD2 (5 bases each). The CDR3 covers 15 residues. The V end was cut by 5 bases, the J end by 8 bases, with 22 bases between. Germline values: CDR1 LNHDA, CDR2 SQIVND (reference sequence). CDR3 nucleotides: TGTGCCAGTAGTTCCCTATCGGGACCGATAAGTAAGCAGTACGTC. Translation: CASSSLSGPISKQYV.

There are a few counts of this clonotype. This chain uses TRBV28 with TRBJ1-2; D gene ambiguous. V lost 6 bases and J lost 1, with 9 bases in between. CDR3 length: 13 amino acids. Germline-derived CDR1 and CDR2 are MDHEN and SYDVKM. Here the CDR3 reads CASSETFNYGYTF. The CDR3 DNA sequence: TGTGCCAGCAGCGAAACCTTTAACTATGGCTACACCTTC.

The count of this clonotype is one. The chain employs TRBV30 and TRBJ2-2; D not resolved. V lost 2 bases to trimming and J lost 7 bases, with 11 bases between them. Germline loops: CDR1 GTSNPN, CDR2 SVGIG (reference sequence). The CDR3 has 13 residues. CDR3: CAWSWTVGGELFF. Written as DNA, the CDR3 is TGTGCCTGGAGTTGGACGGTTGGCGGGGAGCTGTTTTTT. Full variable domain (missing parts from reference TRBV30 and TRBJ2-2): SQTIHQWPATLVQPVGSPLSLECTVEGTSNPNLYWYRQAAGRGLQLLFYSVGIGQISSEVPQNLSASRPQDRQFILSSKKLLLSDSGFYLCAWSWTVGGELFFGEGSRLTVL.

This chain connects TRBV18 to TRBJ2-1; D gene uncertain. Trimming stripped 6 bases from V and 6 bases from J, with 18 bases between. The CDR3 sequence is 15 residues long. CDR1 and CDR2 from the germline V gene are KGHSH and LQKENI. CDR3 in DNA: TGTGCCAGCTCTCCCTTATCGTCGTTCGGCAATGAGCAGTTCTTC. It codes for CASSPLSSFGNEQFF.

Only a few counts were recorded for this clonotype. The chain combines TRBV10-3 with TRBJ1-1, with D possibly matching TRBD1 (6 bases). The CDR3 is 13 residues long. Germline V gene data show CDR1 as ENHRY and CDR2 as SYGVKD. Deletions cut 2 bases from V and 5 bases from J, with 9 bases between. This chain's CDR3 is CAISENRVTEAFF. The CDR3 DNA reads as TGTGCCATCAGTGAGAACAGGGTGACTGAAGCTTTCTTT.

The V gene is TRBV20-1, the J gene TRBJ1-5; the D gene is possibly TRBD1 (6 bases). The germline V gene has CDR1 DFQATT and CDR2 SNEGSKA (reference sequence). V lost 6 bases, J lost 0 bases, and 9 bases lay in between. CDR3 length: 13 amino acids. CDR3 in DNA: TGCAGTGCGTGGACAGCTAGCAATCAGCCCCAGCATTTT. Residues: CSAWTASNQPQHF.

This clonotype has ten or more counts. The DNA of the CDR3 is TGTGCCAGTAGAGACGGCGGCCGGAACACTGAAGCTTTCTTT. Its protein product is CASRDGGRNTEAFF. This chain joins TRBV19 and TRBJ1-1; D is undetermined. The CDR3 is 14 amino acids. V gave up 6 bases and J gave up 1 base, with 12 bases separating them. Germline V lookup: CDR1 LNHDA, CDR2 SQIVND (reference sequence).

The chain recombines TRBV6-5 with TRBJ1-3; D is undetermined. The germline V gene encodes CDR1 MNHEY and CDR2 SVGAGI. The CDR3 consists of 13 residues. V was shortened by 5 bases and J by 0 bases, with 5 bases between the two germline ends. CDR3 residues: CASSPNSGNTIYF. The CDR3 DNA follows: TGTGCCAGCAGTCCTAACTCTGGAAACACCATATATTTT.

This clonotype was picked up a small number of times. The chain couples TRBV12-3 or TRBV12-4 to TRBJ1-1; tentative D call: TRBD1 (5 bases). The CDR3 is 13 residues long. The V end was cut by 2 bases, the J end by 4 bases, with 8 bases between. The CDR3 reads CASSLRGVTEAFF. CDR3 DNA: TGTGCCAGCAGTTTAAGGGGAGTCACTGAAGCTTTCTTT.

The chain joins TRBV4-3 to TRBJ2-2, with 8 bases matching TRBD1. The V and J ends lost 3 bases and 4 bases, in that order; junction bases with no gene match: 1. CDR3 size: 14 residues. The germline CDR1 and CDR2 sequences are LGHNA and YSLEER. The CDR3 coding sequence is TGCGCCAGCAGCCATGGACAGGGCACCGGGGAGCTGTTTTTT. It yields the protein CASSHGQGTGELFF.

This rearrangement joins TRBV12-3 or TRBV12-4 to TRBJ2-4; no firm D call. The CDR3 has 13 residues. V lost 6 bases and J 1 base, leaving 7 bases between the germline ends. Written as DNA, the CDR3 is TGTGCCAGCAGATCCGGGGCCAAAAACATTCAGTACTTC. This translates into CASRSGAKNIQYF.

This clonotype came up many times. This chain links TRBV27 with TRBJ1-1; the D is unclear. CDR1 MNHEY and CDR2 SMNVEV come from the germline V gene (reference sequence). V shed 4 bases and J shed 7 bases, with 7 bases lying between them. The CDR3 contains 11 residues. The CDR3 region is CASSYGVEAFF. The CDR3 DNA is TGTGCCAGCAGTTATGGGGTTGAAGCTTTCTTT.

The chain is built from TRBV6-1 and TRBJ2-6; D is undetermined. Germline V gene data show CDR1 as MNHNS and CDR2 as SASEGT. The germline V and J ends were trimmed by 6 bases and 3 bases, with 12 bases remaining between them. The CDR3 covers 15 residues. The CDR3 is CASSPGWVGANVLTF. CDR3 bases: TGTGCCAGCAGCCCAGGATGGGTTGGGGCCAACGTCCTGACTTTC.

This clonotype was seen more than once but under ten times. The genes are TRBV7-8 and TRBJ1-1; D gene uncertain. CDR1 and CDR2 (germline): SGHVS, FQNEAQ. V shed 11 bases and J shed 1 base, with 11 bases lying between them. CDR3 length: 12 amino acids. CDR3 sequence reads: CAVSEQNTEAFF. The CDR3 DNA sequence: TGTGCCGTATCAGAACAGAACACTGAAGCTTTCTTT.

The J gene is TRBJ2-7, the V gene TRBV7-2; D possibly corresponds to TRBD1 (6 bases). V was trimmed by 5 bases and J by 3 bases, leaving 11 bases between them. CDR3 size: 13 residues. Germline V gene sequence: CDR1 SGHTA, CDR2 FQGNSA. The CDR3 DNA follows: TGTGCCAGCAGCCTTCAACAGGGCTACGAGCAGTACGTC. It encodes CASSLQQGYEQYV.

This clonotype was picked up a small number of times. This sequence joins TRBV12-3 or TRBV12-4 and TRBJ2-3; 8 nucleotides match TRBD1. Germline trimming cut 4 bases from V and 4 bases from J; bases unmatched to any gene: 1. This CDR3 region has 13 residues. CDR3 sequence reads: CASSWTGSDTQYF. The CDR3, as DNA: TGTGCCAGCAGTTGGACAGGGTCAGATACGCAGTATTTT.

This clonotype was picked up many times. This sequence joins TRBV7-9 and TRBJ2-1; the match to TRBD2 covers 7 bases. Germline V gene sequence: CDR1 SEHNR, CDR2 FQNEAQ (reference sequence). With V trimmed by 7 bases and J by 0 bases, 9 bases remained unmatched. This CDR3 region has 16 residues. The CDR3 protein is CASITQRGSSYNEQFF. The CDR3, as DNA: TGTGCCAGCATCACACAGCGGGGAAGCTCCTACAATGAGCAGTTCTTC.

In its sample, this clonotype was seen a few times. The gene calls are TRBV3-1 and TRBJ2-1, with D possibly being TRBD2 (6 bases). The CDR3 sequence is 13 residues long. The V end lost 4 bases, the J end lost 9 bases, and 13 bases lay between the germline ends. Germline loops: CDR1 LGHDT, CDR2 YNNKEL (reference sequence). The CDR3 reads CASSPSGVVEQFF. CDR3 DNA sequence: TGTGCCAGCAGCCCCTCGGGGGTGGTTGAGCAGTTCTTC.

The chain uses TRBV6-2 or TRBV6-3 and TRBJ2-7; a weak D match, TRBD2 (6 bases). Germline values: CDR1 MNHEY, CDR2 SVGEGT. Trimming stripped 6 bases from V and 0 bases from J, with 21 bases between. The CDR3 has 17 residues. Here the CDR3 reads CASRPAAVGGASYEQYV. The CDR3 DNA reads as TGTGCCAGCAGACCTGCGGCGGTCGGCGGGGCCTCCTACGAGCAGTACGTC.

This clonotype was seen many times. Here the CDR3 reads CASSRLGAGGGTDTQYF. CDR3 nucleotide sequence: TGTGCCAGCAGCCGCCTCGGAGCGGGGGGTGGCACAGATACGCAGTATTTT. The chain couples TRBV5-6 to TRBJ2-3; 9 bases match TRBD2. V lost 4 bases, J lost 1 base, and 10 bases stayed unmatched. Germline V gene sequence: CDR1 SGHDT, CDR2 YYEEEE. The CDR3 has 17 residues.

V is TRBV6-5 and J is TRBJ1-2; D is ambiguous. This CDR3 contains 13 residues. CDR1 and CDR2 from the germline V gene are MNHEY and SVGAGI. The V and J ends lost 7 bases and 3 bases respectively, with 12 bases between them. CDR3 amino acids: CASTLDPYYGYTF. The CDR3 DNA follows: TGTGCCAGCACCTTAGACCCCTACTATGGCTACACCTTC.